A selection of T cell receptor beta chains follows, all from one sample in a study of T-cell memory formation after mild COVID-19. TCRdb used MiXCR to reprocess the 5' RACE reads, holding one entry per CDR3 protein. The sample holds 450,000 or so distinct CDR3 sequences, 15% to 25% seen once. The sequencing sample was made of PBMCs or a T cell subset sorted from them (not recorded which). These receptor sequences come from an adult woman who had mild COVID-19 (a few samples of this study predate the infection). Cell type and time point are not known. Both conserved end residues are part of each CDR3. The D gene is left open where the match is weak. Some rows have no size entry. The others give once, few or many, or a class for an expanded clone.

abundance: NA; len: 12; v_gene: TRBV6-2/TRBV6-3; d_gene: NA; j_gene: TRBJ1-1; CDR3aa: CASRWRSTEAFF; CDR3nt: TGTGCCAGCAGATGGAGGTCCACTGAAGCTTTCTTT
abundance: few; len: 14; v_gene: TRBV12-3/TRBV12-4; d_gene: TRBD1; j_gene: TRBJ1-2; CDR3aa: CASSFQPGQYGYTF; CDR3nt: TGTGCCAGCAGTTTCCAACCGGGACAGTATGGCTACACCTTC
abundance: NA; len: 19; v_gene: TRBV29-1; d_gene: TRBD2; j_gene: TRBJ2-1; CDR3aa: CSVEVGLAGGPGSYNEQFF; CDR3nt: TGCAGCGTTGAAGTGGGACTAGCGGGGGGGCCCGGCTCCTACAATGAGCAGTTCTTC
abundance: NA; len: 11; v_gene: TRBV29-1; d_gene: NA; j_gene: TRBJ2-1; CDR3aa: CSVPGGGEQFF; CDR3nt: TGCAGCGTTCCAGGGGGGGGTGAGCAGTTCTTC
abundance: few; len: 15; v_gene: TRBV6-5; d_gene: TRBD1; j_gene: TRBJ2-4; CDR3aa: CASSYRDRGRYIQYF; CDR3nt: TGTGCCAGCAGTTACCGGGACAGGGGAAGGTACATTCAGTACTTC
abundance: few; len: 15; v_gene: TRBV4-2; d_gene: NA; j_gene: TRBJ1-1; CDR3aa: CASSPRATGDTEAFF; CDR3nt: TGTGCCAGCAGCCCTCGGGCCACCGGTGACACTGAAGCTTTCTTT
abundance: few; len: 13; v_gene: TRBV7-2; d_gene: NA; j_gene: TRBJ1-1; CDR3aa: CASSSRRGTEAFF; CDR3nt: TGTGCCAGCAGCTCGCGACGGGGCACTGAAGCTTTCTTT
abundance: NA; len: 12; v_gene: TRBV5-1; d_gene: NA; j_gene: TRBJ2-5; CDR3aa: CASSSPEGTQYF; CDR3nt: TGCGCCAGCAGCTCGCCGGAGGGGACCCAGTACTTC
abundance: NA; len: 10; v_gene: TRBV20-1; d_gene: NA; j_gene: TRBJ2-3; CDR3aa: CSARVSTPPF; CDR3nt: TGCAGTGCTAGAGTATCGACCCCTCCATTT
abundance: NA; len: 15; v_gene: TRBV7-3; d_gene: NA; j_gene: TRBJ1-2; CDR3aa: CASSLTPGVNYGYTF; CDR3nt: TGTGCCAGCAGCTTAACCCCAGGGGTTAACTATGGCTACACCTTC
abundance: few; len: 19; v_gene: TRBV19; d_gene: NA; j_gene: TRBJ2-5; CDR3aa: CASSMRTPLGRGLKLTQYF; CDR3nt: TGTGCCAGTAGTATGCGAACCCCACTTGGGCGTGGGCTTAAACTGACCCAGTACTTC
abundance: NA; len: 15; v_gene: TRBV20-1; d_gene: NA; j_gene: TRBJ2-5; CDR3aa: CSARDRLETGETQYF; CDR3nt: TGCAGTGCTAGGGACAGACTAGAGACCGGCGAGACCCAGTACTTC
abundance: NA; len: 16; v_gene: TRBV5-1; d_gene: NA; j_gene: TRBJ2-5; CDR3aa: CASSPKDSLTRETQYF; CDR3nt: TGCGCCAGCAGCCCCAAGGACAGCCTGACAAGGGAGACCCAGTACTTC
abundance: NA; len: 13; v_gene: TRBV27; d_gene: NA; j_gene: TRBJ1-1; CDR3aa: CASSPSVRTEAFF; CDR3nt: TGTGCCAGCAGTCCGTCGGTCCGCACTGAAGCTTTCTTT
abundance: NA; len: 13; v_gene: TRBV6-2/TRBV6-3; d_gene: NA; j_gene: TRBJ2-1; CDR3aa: CASSYSQWPQGFF; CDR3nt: TGTGCCAGCAGTTACTCTCAGTGGCCCCAGGGGTTCTTC
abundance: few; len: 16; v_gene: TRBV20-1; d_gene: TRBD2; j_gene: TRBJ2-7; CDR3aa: CSARGGTSGILYEQYF; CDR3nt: TGCAGTGCTAGGGGTGGGACTAGCGGGATCCTATACGAGCAGTACTTC
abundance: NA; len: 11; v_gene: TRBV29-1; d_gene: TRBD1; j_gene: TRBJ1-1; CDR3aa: CSIYRGTEAFF; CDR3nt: TGCAGCATTTACAGGGGAACTGAAGCTTTCTTT
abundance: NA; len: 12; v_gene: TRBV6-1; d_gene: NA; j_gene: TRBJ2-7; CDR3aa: CASSEGPAEQYF; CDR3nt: TGTGCCAGCAGTGAAGGCCCCGCCGAGCAGTACTTC
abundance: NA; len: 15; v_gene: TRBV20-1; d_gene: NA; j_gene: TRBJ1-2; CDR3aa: CSARGGFLPDYGYTF; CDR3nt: TGCAGTGCTAGAGGGGGATTTCTGCCAGACTATGGCTACACCTTC
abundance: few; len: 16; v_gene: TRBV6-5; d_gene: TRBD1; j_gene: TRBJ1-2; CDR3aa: CASSYPPGQGARGYTF; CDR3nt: TGTGCCAGCAGTTACCCTCCGGGACAGGGGGCGCGCGGCTACACCTTC
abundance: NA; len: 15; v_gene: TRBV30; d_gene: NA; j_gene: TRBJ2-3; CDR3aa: CAWSGVISSTDTQYF; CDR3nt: TGTGCCTGGAGTGGAGTCATTTCTAGCACAGATACGCAGTATTTT
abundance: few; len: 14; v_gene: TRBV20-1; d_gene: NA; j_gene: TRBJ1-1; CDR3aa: CSARDPGGYTEAFF; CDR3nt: TGCAGTGCTAGAGATCCCGGGGGGTACACTGAAGCTTTCTTT
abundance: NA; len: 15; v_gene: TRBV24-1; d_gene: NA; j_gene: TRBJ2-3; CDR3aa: CATSVGVSSTDTQYF; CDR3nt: TGTGCCACCAGTGTAGGAGTCTCTAGCACAGATACGCAGTATTTT
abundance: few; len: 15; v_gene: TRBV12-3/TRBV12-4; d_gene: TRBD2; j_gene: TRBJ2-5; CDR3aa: CASQGTSGGSETQYF; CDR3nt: TGTGCCAGCCAAGGGACTAGCGGGGGCAGTGAGACCCAGTACTTC
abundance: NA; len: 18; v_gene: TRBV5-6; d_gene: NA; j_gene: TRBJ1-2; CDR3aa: CASSDHRAYPDLNYGYTF; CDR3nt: TGTGCCAGCAGCGACCACCGGGCTTACCCCGACTTGAACTATGGCTACACCTTC
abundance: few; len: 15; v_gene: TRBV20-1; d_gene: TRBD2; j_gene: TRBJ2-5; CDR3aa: CSRPGTSGSGGTQYF; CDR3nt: TGCAGTCGGCCAGGGACTAGCGGCTCTGGAGGGACCCAGTACTTC
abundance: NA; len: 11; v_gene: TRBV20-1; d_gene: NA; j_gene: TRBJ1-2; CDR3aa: CSARKDMGYTF; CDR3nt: TGCAGTGCTAGGAAGGATATGGGCTACACCTTC
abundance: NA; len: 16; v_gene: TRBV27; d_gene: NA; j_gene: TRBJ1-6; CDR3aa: CASSLITGAPNSPLHF; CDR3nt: TGTGCCAGCAGTTTAATAACGGGGGCCCCAAATTCACCCCTCCACTTT
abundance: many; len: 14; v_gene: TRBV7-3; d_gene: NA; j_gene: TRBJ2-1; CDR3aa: CASSSSQANHEQFF; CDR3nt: TGTGCCAGCAGCTCATCCCAAGCTAACCATGAGCAGTTCTTC
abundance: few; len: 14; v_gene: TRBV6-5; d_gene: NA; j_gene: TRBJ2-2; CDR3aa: CASRTQDGAGELFF; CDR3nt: TGTGCCAGCAGAACTCAGGACGGGGCCGGGGAGCTGTTTTTT
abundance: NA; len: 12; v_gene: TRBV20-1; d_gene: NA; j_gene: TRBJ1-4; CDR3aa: CSARARNEKLFF; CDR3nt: TGCAGTGCTAGGGCCAGAAATGAAAAACTGTTTTTT
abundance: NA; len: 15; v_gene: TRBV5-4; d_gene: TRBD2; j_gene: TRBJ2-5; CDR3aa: CASSSSGLAEETQYF; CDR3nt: TGTGCCAGCAGCTCCTCAGGACTAGCGGAAGAGACCCAGTACTTC
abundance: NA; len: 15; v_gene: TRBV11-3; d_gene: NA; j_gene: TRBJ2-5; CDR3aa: CASSTLRGLQETQYF; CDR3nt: TGTGCCAGCAGCACCCTCCGGGGCCTCCAAGAGACCCAGTACTTC
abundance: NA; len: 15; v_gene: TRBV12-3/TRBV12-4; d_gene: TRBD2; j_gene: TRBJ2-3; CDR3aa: CASTLTSGGLDTQYF; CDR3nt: TGTGCCAGCACCCTTACTAGCGGGGGCCTGGATACGCAGTATTTT
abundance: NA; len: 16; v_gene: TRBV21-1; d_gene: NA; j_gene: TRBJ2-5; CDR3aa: CASSKVRTGVKETQYF; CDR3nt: TGTGCCAGCAGCAAAGTCAGGACAGGGGTAAAGGAGACCCAGTACTTC
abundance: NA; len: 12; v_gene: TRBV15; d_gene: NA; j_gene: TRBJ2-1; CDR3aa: CATSSGGNEQFF; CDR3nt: TGTGCCACCAGCTCAGGGGGGAATGAGCAGTTCTTC
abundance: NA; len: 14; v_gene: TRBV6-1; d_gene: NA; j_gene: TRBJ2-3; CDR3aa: CASSRDLGADTQYF; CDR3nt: TGTGCCAGCAGTAGGGATCTGGGCGCAGATACGCAGTATTTT
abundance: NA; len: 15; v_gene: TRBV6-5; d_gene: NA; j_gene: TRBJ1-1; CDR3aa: CASSYRGAGDTEAFF; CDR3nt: TGTGCCAGCAGTTATCGGGGGGCCGGGGACACTGAAGCTTTCTTT
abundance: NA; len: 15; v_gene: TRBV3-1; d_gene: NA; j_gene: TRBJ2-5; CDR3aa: CASSTLNIGQETQYF; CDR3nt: TGTGCCAGCAGCACTCTCAACATAGGGCAAGAGACCCAGTACTTC
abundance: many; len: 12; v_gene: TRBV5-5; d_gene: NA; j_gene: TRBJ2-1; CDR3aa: CASSLLFAVQFF; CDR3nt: TGTGCCAGCAGCTTGTTGTTCGCGGTGCAGTTCTTC
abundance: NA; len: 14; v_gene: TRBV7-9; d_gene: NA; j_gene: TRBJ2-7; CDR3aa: CASSFAEGFHEQYF; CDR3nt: TGTGCCAGCAGCTTTGCCGAAGGATTTCACGAGCAGTACTTC
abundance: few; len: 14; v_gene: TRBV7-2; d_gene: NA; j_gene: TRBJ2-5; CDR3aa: CASSGMGGAETQYF; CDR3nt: TGTGCCAGCAGCGGTATGGGGGGCGCGGAGACCCAGTACTTC
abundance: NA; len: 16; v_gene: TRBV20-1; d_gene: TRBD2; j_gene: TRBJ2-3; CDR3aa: CSARGTSGRQADTQYF; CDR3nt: TGCAGTGCTAGGGGGACTAGCGGGAGGCAGGCAGATACGCAGTATTTT
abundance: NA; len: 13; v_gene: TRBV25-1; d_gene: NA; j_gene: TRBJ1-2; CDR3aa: CASSQTANYGYTF; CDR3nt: TGTGCCAGCAGCCAGACTGCTAACTATGGCTACACCTTC
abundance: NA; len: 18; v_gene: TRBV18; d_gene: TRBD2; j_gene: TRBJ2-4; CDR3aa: CASSPYDRLAGAKNIQYF; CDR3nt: TGTGCCAGCTCACCATATGATCGACTAGCGGGAGCCAAAAACATTCAGTACTTC
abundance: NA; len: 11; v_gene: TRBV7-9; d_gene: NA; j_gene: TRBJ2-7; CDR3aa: CASSPPTIGDF; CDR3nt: TGTGCCAGCAGCCCACCCACCATCGGTGACTTC
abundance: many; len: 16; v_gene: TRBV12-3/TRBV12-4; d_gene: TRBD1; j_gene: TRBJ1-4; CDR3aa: CASSVLDREGREKLFF; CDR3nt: TGTGCCAGCAGTGTCCTTGACAGGGAGGGTAGAGAAAAACTGTTTTTT
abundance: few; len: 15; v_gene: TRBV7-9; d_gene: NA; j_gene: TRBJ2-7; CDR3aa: CASSHRGVRPYEQYF; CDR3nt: TGTGCCAGCAGCCACCGGGGAGTTAGGCCCTACGAGCAGTACTTC
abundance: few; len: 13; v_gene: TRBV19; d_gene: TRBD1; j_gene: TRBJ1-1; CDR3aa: CASGQVWYTEAFF; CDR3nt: TGTGCCAGTGGACAGGTTTGGTATACTGAAGCTTTCTTT
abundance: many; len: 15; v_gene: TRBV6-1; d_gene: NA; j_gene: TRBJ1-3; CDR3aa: CASSEAPSSGNTIYF; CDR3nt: TGTGCCAGCAGTGAAGCCCCGAGCTCTGGAAACACCATATATTTT